This entry lists 26 T cell receptor beta chains sequenced from one sample in a study of T cells after yellow fever vaccination. A single record per CDR3 protein comes from TCRdb applying MiXCR to the 5' RACE reads. This sample has 110,000 to 150,000 distinct CDR3 sequences, with about 7% found just once. The sequencing here drew on CD4+ T cells sorted from PBMCs, taken 10 days after the yellow fever booster vaccination. These receptors originate from a man in his thirties or forties who received the YFV17D yellow fever vaccine.

This clonotype showed up many times. The rearrangement uses TRBV5-1 and TRBJ2-7; D not resolved. Germline CDR1 SGHRS, CDR2 YFSETQ. The V end was cut by 4 bases, the J end by 7 bases, with 12 bases between. This CDR3 is built from 12 residues. The chain's CDR3 is CASSLTGREQYF. The CDR3 DNA sequence: TGCGCCAGCAGCCTCACGGGTAGGGAGCAGTACTTC.

This clonotype was recorded at least ten times. CDR3 nucleotide sequence: TGCAGTGCTACGCGGTCGGCTAGCACAGATACGCAGTATTTT. It encodes CSATRSASTDTQYF. This rearrangement joins TRBV20-1 to TRBJ2-3; unclear D gene. Germline V gene data show CDR1 as DFQATT and CDR2 as SNEGSKA (reference sequence). Trimming pared 4 bases from V and 0 bases from J, leaving 11 bases between. The CDR3 runs to 14 residues.

This clonotype has ten or more counts. This sequence joins TRBV10-3 and TRBJ2-3; D unresolved. Trimming shortened V by 3 bases and J by 4 bases, and 11 bases separated the two germline ends. The CDR3 contains 14 residues. The germline V gene encodes CDR1 ENHRY and CDR2 SYGVKD. CDR3 protein: CAISEFGVSDTQYF. CDR3 sequence (DNA): TGTGCCATCAGTGAATTTGGGGTATCAGATACGCAGTATTTT.

The V call is TRBV18, the J call TRBJ2-7; 13 bases map to TRBD2. After removal of 6 bases from V and 6 bases from J, the junction contained 8 bases not matched to a gene. This CDR3 region has 15 residues. Per germline, CDR1 KGHSH and CDR2 LQKENI. CDR3 sequence (DNA): TGTGCCAGCTCCCAACTAGCGGGAGGGCCCGGCGAGCAGTACTTC. This codes for CASSQLAGGPGEQYF.

This clonotype was seen ten or more times. The chain links TRBV28 to TRBJ1-5; D may be TRBD1 (5 bases). This CDR3 comprises 15 residues. V was shortened by 8 bases and J by 0 bases, with 14 bases between the two germline ends. In germline, CDR1 is MDHEN, CDR2 SYDVKM. The CDR3 nucleotides are TGTGCCAGCGCTTTCGGGGGTGGTAGCAATCAGCCCCAGCATTTT. It encodes CASAFGGGSNQPQHF. The variable domain in full, with the rest retrieved from reference TRBV28 and TRBJ1-5, is DVKVTQSSRYLVKRTGEKVFLECVQDMDHENMFWYRQDPGLGLRLIYFSYDVKMKEKGDIPEGYSVSREKKERFSLILESASTNQTSMYLCASAFGGGSNQPQHFGDGTRLSIL.

The rearrangement uses TRBV5-8 and TRBJ2-3; D possibly corresponds to TRBD2 (7 bases). CDR1 is SGHTS and CDR2 is YDEGEE in the germline V gene. The CDR3 spans 16 residues. V gave up 0 bases and J gave up 5 bases, with 16 bases separating them. Here the CDR3 reads CASSLDRGARVDTQYF. DNA of the CDR3: TGTGCCAGCAGCTTGGATCGGGGGGCGCGAGTAGATACGCAGTATTTT.

This clonotype came up a few times. The chain combines TRBV20-1 with TRBJ2-1; 8 bases are shared with TRBD2. The CDR3 covers 15 residues. With V trimmed by 5 bases and J by 7 bases, 13 bases remained unmatched. CDR1 and CDR2 (germline): DFQATT, SNEGSKA (reference sequence). In nucleotides, the CDR3 is TGCAGTGCTTCTTCCCGAGCGGGAGCGGGGAATGAGCAGTTCTTC. This sequence encodes CSASSRAGAGNEQFF.

The chain recombines TRBV10-3 with TRBJ2-5; TRBD1 is a possible D gene (5 bases). V was trimmed by 6 bases and J by 2 bases, leaving 10 bases between them. The V gene's germline CDR1 is ENHRY and CDR2 SYGVKD. CDR3 length equals 13 residues. The DNA for the CDR3 is TGTGCCATCAGGGTACAGGTTCAAGAGACCCAGTACTTC. This translates into CAIRVQVQETQYF.

This clonotype was detected ten times or more. V usage is TRBV20-1 and J usage is TRBJ2-7; maybe TRBD1 (5 bases). Germline V gene lookup returns CDR1 DFQATT and CDR2 SNEGSKA (reference sequence). The CDR3 consists of 11 residues. CDR3 coding DNA: TGCAGCGTGACAGCCTTCTACGAGCAGTACTTC. Translation gives CSVTAFYEQYF.

This clonotype was seen ten or more times. The chain is built from TRBV10-1 and TRBJ1-1, with no clear D. Germline CDR1 reads WNHNN; CDR2 reads SYGVQD (reference sequence). The CDR3 contains 15 residues. Trimming stripped 5 bases from V and 2 bases from J, with 15 bases between. Written as DNA, the CDR3 is TGCGCCAGCAGTCCGGACCCACGGGGAAACACTGAAGCTTTCTTT. Translated, it gives CASSPDPRGNTEAFF.

This clonotype was observed at least ten times. The rearrangement uses TRBV7-9 and TRBJ2-7; 10 bases are a match to TRBD1. After removal of 5 bases from V and 5 bases from J, the junction contained 6 bases not matched to a gene. Germline assignment: CDR1 SEHNR and CDR2 FQNEAQ (reference sequence). The CDR3 is 14 residues long. CDR3 amino acids: CASSLDRGSNEQYF. In nucleotides, the CDR3 is TGTGCCAGCAGCCTGGACAGGGGGAGCAACGAGCAGTACTTC.

The V call is TRBV18, the J call TRBJ1-1; D is perhaps TRBD1 (5 bases). The CDR3 extends over 15 amino acids. In germline, CDR1 is KGHSH, CDR2 LQKENI. With 3 bases removed from V and 3 bases from J, the gap between germline ends came to 14 bases. The CDR3 here is CASSPRAGYDTEAFF. CDR3 bases: TGTGCCAGCTCACCCCGGGCAGGGTACGACACTGAAGCTTTCTTT.

This clonotype was detected ten times or more. This sequence joins TRBV11-2 and TRBJ2-1, with D tentatively TRBD2 (6 bases). V was cut by 1 base and J by 5 bases, with 6 bases left in between. Germline loops: CDR1 SGHAT, CDR2 FQNNGV. The CDR3 sequence is 13 residues long. CDR3 protein: CASSLGEDNEQFF. The DNA for the CDR3 is TGTGCCAGCAGCTTAGGGGAGGACAATGAGCAGTTCTTC.

The chain employs TRBV18 and TRBJ2-1; no definite D call. V was cut by 3 bases and J by 10 bases, with 7 bases left in between. CDR1 is KGHSH, CDR2 LQKENI, per germline. The CDR3 has 11 residues. CDR3 sequence reads: CASSPAEEQFF. The DNA for the CDR3 is TGTGCCAGCTCACCTGCTGAAGAGCAGTTCTTC.

The sample holds a few counts of this clonotype. This chain joins TRBV3-1 and TRBJ2-1, with TRBD1 identical over 9 bases. The CDR3 loop spans 15 amino acids. V was pared by 5 bases and J by 8 bases, with 10 bases of the junction left unmatched. Germline CDR1 reads LGHDT; CDR2 reads YNNKEL (reference sequence). The chain's CDR3 is CASSTPGQGFYEQFF. The CDR3, as DNA: TGTGCCAGCAGCACACCGGGACAGGGATTCTATGAGCAGTTCTTC.

This chain links TRBV20-1 with TRBJ2-5, with a tentative D call TRBD1 (6 bases). The CDR3 length is 13 residues. Germline values: CDR1 DFQATT, CDR2 SNEGSKA (reference sequence). The germline V and J ends were trimmed by 6 bases and 4 bases, with 15 bases remaining between them. The DNA for the CDR3 is TGCAGTGCGCCGGCAGGGGCGGGAGAGACCCAGTACTTC. This gives the protein CSAPAGAGETQYF.

In this sample, this clonotype turned up many times. The rearrangement joins TRBV10-3 to TRBJ2-5, with TRBD2 matching 7 bases. V was clipped by 3 bases and J by 5 bases; unmatched bases: 9. CDR3 length: 15 residues. The V gene's germline CDR1 is ENHRY and CDR2 SYGVKD. This CDR3 reads CAISDVGGDGETQYF. CDR3 in DNA: TGTGCCATCAGTGATGTGGGAGGGGACGGGGAGACCCAGTACTTC.

This clonotype was found many times. The chain carries TRBV29-1 and TRBJ2-5, with a weak D call TRBD2 (7 bases). The germline V gene encodes CDR1 SQVTM and CDR2 ANQGSEA. The CDR3 runs to 14 residues. V dropped 0 bases and J dropped 5 bases, with 13 bases sitting between them. DNA for the CDR3: TGCAGCGTTGAAGATAGGGGGGGCGGGGAGACCCAGTACTTC. Residues: CSVEDRGGGETQYF.

This clonotype came up a few times. The chain has TRBV5-4 and TRBJ2-3; either TRBD1 or TRBD2 may supply D (6 bases each). Germline lookup yields CDR1 SGHNT and CDR2 YYREEE (reference sequence). V lost 4 bases and J lost 14, with 20 bases in between. This CDR3 is built from 13 residues. Here the CDR3 reads CASSPGGGAPGYF. The CDR3 DNA reads as TGTGCCAGCAGCCCCGGGGGCGGGGCCCCTGGGTATTTT. Supplemented by reference TRBV5-4 and TRBJ2-3, the full variable domain reads ETGVTQSPTHLIKTRGQQVTLRCSSQSGHNTVSWYQQALGQGPQFIFQYYREEENGRGNFPPRFSGLQFPNYSSELNVNALELDDSALYLCASSPGGGAPGYFGPGTRLTVL.

This clonotype has ten or more counts. J is TRBJ2-1 and V is TRBV11-2; 12 bases match TRBD2. The CDR3 consists of 19 residues. Germline assignment: CDR1 SGHAT and CDR2 FQNNGV. Trimming at V came to 0 bases and at J to 7 bases, leaving 13 bases not matched to a gene. The CDR3 sequence: CASSLEGGLGLAGSNEQFF. CDR3 coding DNA: TGTGCCAGCAGCTTAGAAGGAGGACTTGGACTAGCGGGATCTAATGAGCAGTTCTTC.

Ten or more counts support this clonotype. The V call is TRBV12-3 or TRBV12-4, the J call TRBJ2-7; 7 bases are shared with TRBD2. The J segment lost 0 bases and the V segment lost 1 base, leaving 6 bases of the junction unmatched. This CDR3 has 16 amino acids. The CDR3 DNA sequence: TGTGCCAGCAGTTTAGTTCACGGGAGGCACTCCTACGAGCAGTACTTC. Encoded protein: CASSLVHGRHSYEQYF.

This clonotype was found many times. This chain connects TRBV19 to TRBJ2-5, with D unresolved. The CDR3 extends over 11 amino acids. The germline gives CDR1 LNHDA, CDR2 SQIVND (reference sequence). Between the trimmed V and J ends, which lost 7 bases and 5 bases, there was a span of 8 bases. The CDR3 protein is CASIEGETQYF. CDR3 nucleotides: TGTGCCAGTATTGAAGGGGAGACCCAGTACTTC. Looking up the rest from reference TRBV19 and TRBJ2-5 gives the full variable domain: DGGITQSPKYLFRKEGQNVTLSCEQNLNHDAMYWYRQDPGQGLRLIYYSQIVNDFQKGDIAEGYSVSREKKESFPLTVTSAQKNPTAFYLCASIEGETQYFGPGTRLLVL.

This clonotype appeared many times. The CDR3 coding sequence is TGTGCCAGCAGTGATCCGGTCCCAGATACGCAGTATTTT. Protein sequence: CASSDPVPDTQYF. The chain recombines TRBV2 with TRBJ2-3; D gene uncertain. This CDR3 has 13 residues. The V gene lost 3 bases and the J gene lost 4 bases, with 8 bases spanning the gap. The germline CDR1 and CDR2 sequences are SNHLY and FYNNEI.

In this sample, this clonotype turned up many times. V gene TRBV14 combines with J gene TRBJ2-2; no clear D gene. V lost 1 base to trimming and J lost 7 bases, with 16 bases between them. Germline CDR1 SGHDN, CDR2 FVKESK. The CDR3 has 16 amino acids. This CDR3 reads CASSQVSLLRNGELFF. CDR3 in DNA: TGTGCCAGCAGCCAAGTTTCCCTTCTGAGAAACGGGGAGCTGTTTTTT.

Ten or more counts support this clonotype. The genes are TRBV7-8 and TRBJ2-3; D ambiguous. Germline lookup yields CDR1 SGHVS and CDR2 FQNEAQ. V lost 5 bases and J lost 2, with 11 bases in between. This CDR3 region has 14 residues. CDR3 in amino acids: CASSPRRVTDTQYF. CDR3 nucleotides: TGTGCCAGCAGCCCTCGAAGGGTCACAGATACGCAGTATTTT.

There are many counts of this clonotype. The genes are TRBV3-1 and TRBJ2-3; the D is unclear. Trimming cost V 1 base and J 0 bases, with 8 bases left between them. Germline CDR1 and CDR2: LGHDT and YNNKEL (reference sequence). The CDR3 spans 15 residues. This chain's CDR3 is CASSQAGRSTDTQYF. The CDR3 nucleotides are TGTGCCAGCAGCCAAGCAGGAAGGAGCACAGATACGCAGTATTTT.